This T cell receptor beta chain was identified during a study of blood T cell repertoires in COVID-19. Overall study context: Italy, Spain and the United States were the sources of the convalescent and acute COVID-19 samples. PBMCs, B-cell-depleted T cells, or T cells were the source of the cDNA or gDNA that made up the material.

In terms of age and location, participants ranged from roughly 18 to 100 years and lived in about two dozen US areas. As handled by the study authors: Reference gene primer amplification gave nucleated cell count estimates. Clones were read by immunoSEQ multiplex PCR, and TCRdb kept only the in-frame ones, dropping some. V and J calls plus clone size are reproduced from that table; the DNA served to infer D and trimming. The sample lists about 410,000 clones; about 90% were seen once. V lost 6 bases and J lost 3, with 18 bases in between. CDR1 is MNHEY and CDR2 is SVGAGI in the germline V gene. CDR3 size: 15 residues.

Input material: PBMCs or T cells enriched from blood (not recorded which). The chain has TRBV6-5 and TRBJ2-7; D is perhaps TRBD1 (6 bases). The TCR originated in a man in his late teens or twenties who had recovered from COVID-19. In nucleotides, the CDR3 is TGTGCCAGCAGATACAGGGAAAGACAGGTCTACGAGCAGTACTTC. As protein: CASRYRERQVYEQYF.